The rows below give T cell receptor beta chains drawn from one sample of a study of OX40 agonist ivuxolimab in advanced cancers. The data were produced by immunoSEQ multiplex PCR, yet TCRdb's version contains in-frame clones alone and is incomplete. This table holds about 24,000 clones, 73% found once. Here the sequenced sample was CD4+ or CD8+ T cells sorted from blood, taken in a trial of the OX40 agonist ivuxolimab. These receptors came from an adult with an advanced solid tumor such as melanoma, head and neck, liver or kidney cancer. Both conserved end residues are part of each CDR3. The D gene is left open where the match is weak. Rows give clone size only sometimes, using once, few, many, or a class for an expanded clone.

D | J | V | size | DNA | CDR3
NA | TRBJ2-3 | TRBV7-7 | NA | TGTGCTAGCAGCTCGATCACAGATACGCAGTATTTT | CASSSITDTQYF
TRBD1 | TRBJ1-2 | TRBV27 | few | TGTGCCAGCAGCCGGACAGGAGATAACTATGGCTACACCTTC | CASSRTGDNYGYTF
NA | TRBJ2-7 | TRBV7-6 | NA | TGTGCCACTTCAGGGGGGGACTACGAGCAGTACTTC | CATSGGDYEQYF
NA | TRBJ1-2 | TRBV11-1 | NA | TGTGCCAGCAGCTTACAGGGTAGTGGCTACACCTTC | CASSLQGSGYTF
NA | TRBJ2-1 | TRBV5-5 | NA | TGTGCCAGCAGCTTGGCTGCCTTGTACGGGGCTGTCTCCTACAATGAGCAGTTCTTC | CASSLAALYGAVSYNEQFF
TRBD1 | TRBJ1-6 | TRBV28 | NA | TGTGCCAGCAGCAACCCAGAGGCAGGGGGTTATTCACCCCTCCACTTT | CASSNPEAGGYSPLHF
TRBD2 | TRBJ2-3 | TRBV19 | NA | TGTGCCAGTTCTAAGACTAGCGGGGGGTTGGATACGCAGTATTTT | CASSKTSGGLDTQYF
NA | TRBJ2-3 | TRBV6-6 | many | TGTGCCAGCAGTATATACACAGATACGCAGTATTTT | CASSIYTDTQYF
NA | TRBJ1-2 | TRBV4-1 | NA | TGCGCCAGCAGCCAAGATGTCGGGACATTAGTGAGTGGCTACACCTTC | CASSQDVGTLVSGYTF
NA | TRBJ1-1 | TRBV30 | once | TGTGCCTGGGACTTTGGACAGAACACTGAAGCTTTCTTT | CAWDFGQNTEAFF
TRBD2 | TRBJ2-3 | TRBV5-6 | NA | TGTGCCAGCAGCTTGTGGCGGGGGGGCACAGATACGCAGTATTTT | CASSLWRGGTDTQYF
NA | TRBJ1-4 | TRBV29-1 | NA | TGCAGCGTTGTAGGTGAAAAACTGTTTTTT | CSVVGEKLFF
TRBD1 | TRBJ2-3 | TRBV7-3 | NA | TGTGCCAGCAGCTTGACAGGGGGCAAAGATACGCAGTATTTT | CASSLTGGKDTQYF
NA | TRBJ2-1 | TRBV5-1 | NA | TGCGCCAGCAGCTTTTCGGGGGCGATGGTCAATGAGCAGTTCTTC | CASSFSGAMVNEQFF
TRBD2 | TRBJ2-1 | TRBV7-6 | NA | TGTGCCAGCAGCAGACTAGCGTCTCCCAATGAGCAGTTCTTC | CASSRLASPNEQFF
NA | TRBJ1-3 | TRBV6-6 | NA | TGTGCCAGTGGTCAGTACTCTGGAAACACCATATATTTT | CASGQYSGNTIYF